This TCR beta chain was sequenced in a study of PD-L1 blockade in urothelial cancer. About the research overall: Prior chemotherapy ranged from 0 to 3 regimens per patient.

Germline V gives CDR1 MDHEN, CDR2 SYDVKM. Trimming removed 3 bases at V and 4 bases at J, with 9 bases between. The CDR3 loop spans 13 amino acids. About this clone: The antigen is unknown.

Broader study findings: Pretreatment clonality of the blood TCR repertoire below the median was predictive of superior survival.

Generated by immunoSEQ multiplex PCR, the TCRdb table keeps only in-frame clones and is missing some. The repertoire holds around 110,000 clones, with around 93% as singletons. Time point indicated: peripheral blood 6 weeks after treatment start. Per-patient samples, pretreatment and on-treatment, numbered 1 to 8. The receptor's source is a man aged 55 to 70 with urothelial cancer. The chain joins TRBV28 to TRBJ1-2, with D possibly matching TRBD1 (5 bases). The sequencing here drew on PBMCs, taken around atezolizumab (anti-PD-L1) treatment. CDR3 amino acids: CASSLRQSYGYTF. The CDR3 DNA reads TGTGCCAGCAGTTTGAGACAGAGCTATGGCTACACCTTC.